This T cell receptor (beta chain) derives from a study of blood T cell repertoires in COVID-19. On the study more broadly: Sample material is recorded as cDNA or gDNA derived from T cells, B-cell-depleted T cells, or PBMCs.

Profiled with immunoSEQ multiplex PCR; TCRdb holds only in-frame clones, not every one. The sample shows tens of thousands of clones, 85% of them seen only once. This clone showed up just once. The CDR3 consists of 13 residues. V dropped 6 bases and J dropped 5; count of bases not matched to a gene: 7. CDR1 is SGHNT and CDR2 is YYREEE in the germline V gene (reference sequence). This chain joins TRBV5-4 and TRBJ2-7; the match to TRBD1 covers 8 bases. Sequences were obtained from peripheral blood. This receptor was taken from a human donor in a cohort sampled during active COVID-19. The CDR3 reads CASNTGQGHEQYF. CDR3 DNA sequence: TGTGCCAGCAACACTGGACAGGGCCACGAGCAGTACTTC.